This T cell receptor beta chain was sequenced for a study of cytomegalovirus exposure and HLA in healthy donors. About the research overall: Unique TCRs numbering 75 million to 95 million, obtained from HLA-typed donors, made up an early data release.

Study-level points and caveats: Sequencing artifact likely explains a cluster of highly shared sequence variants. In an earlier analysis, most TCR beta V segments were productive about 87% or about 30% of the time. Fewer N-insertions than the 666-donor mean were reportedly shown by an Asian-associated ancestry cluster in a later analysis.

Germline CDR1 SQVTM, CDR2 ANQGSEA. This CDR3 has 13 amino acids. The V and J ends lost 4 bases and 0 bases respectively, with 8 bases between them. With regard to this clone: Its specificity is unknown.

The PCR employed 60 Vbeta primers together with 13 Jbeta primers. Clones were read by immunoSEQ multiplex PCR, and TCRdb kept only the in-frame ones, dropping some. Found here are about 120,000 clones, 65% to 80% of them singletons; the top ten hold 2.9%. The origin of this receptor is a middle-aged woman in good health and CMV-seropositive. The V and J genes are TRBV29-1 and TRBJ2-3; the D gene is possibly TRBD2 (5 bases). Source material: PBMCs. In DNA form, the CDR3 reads TGCAGCGTTGGAGGGCCGAGCACAGATACGCAGTATTTT. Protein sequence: CSVGGPSTDTQYF.